This T cell receptor beta chain derives from a study of T cells in Graves' hyperthyroidism and ophthalmopathy (dated by TCRdb to between 2018 and 2020). The study in broad terms: Peripheral blood was sampled at the time of initial diagnosis, prior to any treatment. TCR V-J signatures able to tell the groups apart were searched for in a discovery cohort of 100 patients, of whom fewer than 45 had Graves' ophthalmopathy and 57 had stable Graves' hyperthyroidism. Prospective prediction of ophthalmopathy was tested in an independent validation cohort consisting of 18 hyperthyroidism patients and over 15 patients who later progressed to ophthalmopathy. The 100 discovery patients were divided at random into training and test sets in a 7:3 ratio. In about 6 Graves' hyperthyroidism patients, the study also compared T-cell repertoires from thyroid tissue with T-cell repertoires from blood. After sampling, hyperthyroidism patients received methimazole starting at 30 mg daily, and ophthalmopathy patients received high-dose intravenous methylprednisolone. The paper describes TCR Vbeta CDR3 sequencing of fewer than 150 peripheral blood samples, made up of approximately 40 ophthalmopathy patients, 70 to 80 hyperthyroidism patients and 17 progressor patients.

In the ophthalmopathy patients, disease was moderately to severely active, with a Clinical Activity Score of 3 or more, a NOSPECS grade of 4 or more, and a duration of less than 3 months. Patients with uncontrolled infections, other autoimmune diseases, pregnancy or lactation were excluded. Diagnoses were established on the basis of clinical symptoms, serum thyroxine and TRAb, thyroid ultrasound, and orbital computed tomography. PBMCs were isolated from about 9.1 ml of fresh peripheral blood by Ficoll-Paque density gradient centrifugation. Total RNA was extracted using Trizol reagent, and RNA quality was assessed on an Agilent 2100 Bioanalyzer. Only a few counts were recorded for this clonotype. Its recognized antigen is unknown. No much larger clone is present one base from it, and per-base qualities are unavailable. The CDR3 runs 13 residues from the cysteine to the phenylalanine. Only the CDR3 DNA is retained, 39 bases long and in frame from the first base. V and J lose 6 bases and 3 bases, and a span of 8 bases separates them. CDR1 and CDR2, looked up from the germline V gene, are MNHNS and SASEGT.

Beyond this particular receptor, the publication reports: During validation, the model predicted progression to ophthalmopathy a median of roughly 7.1 months ahead of onset, with approximately 70% sensitivity and around 72% specificity. A model built on a 13 V-J signature distinguished ophthalmopathy from stable hyperthyroidism, reaching about 88% sensitivity and about 81% specificity in cross-validation and 80%/75% in testing. Most expanded thyroid clonotypes (frequency above 0.001) were also detected in blood, a finding suggesting that blood repertoires may reflect thyroid immune responses. No statistical method was used to fix the sample size in advance, and group allocation was not hidden from the investigators.

Amplification of TCR beta CDR3 regions was carried out from RNA transcripts. A first-round RT-PCR of the TCR CDR3 used the HTBI primer set with the Qiagen OneStep RT-PCR kit. Libraries were constructed in a second round of multiplex PCR, after which size selection and purification were performed. The libraries were sequenced on an Illumina HiSeq2000 using paired-end 100 bp reads. In the authors' own workflow: Raw data were processed with SOAPnuke, discarding reads with adapters, uncalled bases, mean Phred below 15, or no exact constant-primer or identifier match. High-quality paired reads were merged with COPE v1.2.5, and unique nucleotide sequences were defined as clonotypes. Clonotypes were aligned to IMGT TRBV, TRBD and TRBJ reference segments using MiTCR v1.1. The analysis included only V-J combinations with a frequency above 0.0001, which together covered around 99% of the repertoires. A TCS score was defined as the ratio of F50 (clonal expansion) to E x V (chaos), with BLOSUM62-based TCRdist applied between CDR3 peptides within each V-J. Welch's t-statistics and random forest reduced 514 V-J features to roughly 13, which were used in a naive Bayes classifier (R e1071). Using fastp at Q25 and MiXCR, TCRdb reprocessed the public reads and kept productive beta chains. A single entry per CDR3 protein holds the most common genes and DNA from its merged rows. What appears here as the V and J calls and clone size reflects TCRdb's work, not the paper's. The sample table holds about 600,000 distinct CDR3 sequences, of which more than 15% were seen once. 2.5% to 4% of the sample is held by the ten biggest clonotypes.

The chain employs TRBV6-1 and TRBJ2-2, with an unclear D gene assignment. This receptor was obtained from a woman in her thirties or forties with Graves' ophthalmopathy. Source material: blood. The CDR3 region has the sequence CASRLDDTGELFF. The bases read TGTGCCAGCAGGTTGGATGACACCGGGGAGCTGTTTTTT.